This T cell receptor (beta chain) comes out of a study of Graves' ophthalmopathy and Graves' hyperthyroidism. Ineligible for inclusion were patients with other autoimmune diseases, uncontrolled infections, pregnancy or lactation. TCR beta CDR3 regions were amplified from RNA transcripts. HTBI primers were employed in first-round RT-PCR, then a second-round multiplex PCR followed. TCRdb re-called the multiplex PCR reads through MiXCR, storing one row per CDR3 protein. The sample lists a few hundred thousand distinct CDR3 sequences; roughly 15% were seen once. This clonotype appeared many times. CDR1 and CDR2 (germline): LNHNV, YYDKDF (reference sequence). Trimming took off 3 bases at V and 5 bases at J, with 10 bases between the two ends. This CDR3 region has 13 residues.

What was sequenced was peripheral blood. This rearrangement joins TRBV15 to TRBJ2-5; D is unclear. This receptor was identified in a young woman with stable Graves' hyperthyroidism. The CDR3 nucleotides are TGTGCCACCAGCAGGGCCCCCGGGGAGACCCAGTACTTC. The encoded protein is CATSRAPGETQYF.